This paragraph covers one T cell receptor (beta chain) sequence. Its antigen is currently unknown. V lost 3 bases and J lost 0, with 21 bases in between. Germline V lookup: CDR1 LNHDA, CDR2 SQIVND (reference sequence). The CDR3 extends over 19 amino acids. The data were obtained in a study of cytomegalovirus exposure and HLA in healthy donors. Study-level points and caveats: Some V segments, including TRBV6-2 and TRBV6-3, were excluded as indistinguishable.

With 60 Vbeta and 13 Jbeta primers, the PCR was carried out. Generated by immunoSEQ multiplex PCR, the TCRdb table keeps only in-frame clones and is missing some. The repertoire holds some 140,000 clones, with 70% to 80% as singletons. Source material: PBMCs. This TCR was sampled from a man aged 25 to 40 in good health and CMV-seropositive. The chain uses TRBV19 and TRBJ1-5, with D uncertain. The CDR3 is CASSIRRKGEIYSNQPQHF. The CDR3 coding sequence is TGTGCCAGTAGTATCCGAAGGAAGGGAGAGATTTATAGCAATCAGCCCCAGCATTTT.